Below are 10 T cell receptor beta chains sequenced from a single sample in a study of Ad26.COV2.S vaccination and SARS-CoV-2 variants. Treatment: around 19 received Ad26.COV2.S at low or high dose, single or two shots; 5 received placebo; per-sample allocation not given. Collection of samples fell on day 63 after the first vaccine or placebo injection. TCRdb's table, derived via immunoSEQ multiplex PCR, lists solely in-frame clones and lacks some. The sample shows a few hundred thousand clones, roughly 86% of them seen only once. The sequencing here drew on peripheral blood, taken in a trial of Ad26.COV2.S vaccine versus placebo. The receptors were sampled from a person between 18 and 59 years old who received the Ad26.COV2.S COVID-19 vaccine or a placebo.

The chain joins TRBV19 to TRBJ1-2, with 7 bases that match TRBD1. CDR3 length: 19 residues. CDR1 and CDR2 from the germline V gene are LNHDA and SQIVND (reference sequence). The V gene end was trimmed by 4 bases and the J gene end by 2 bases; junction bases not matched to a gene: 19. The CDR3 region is CASSRKPGQKRIQNYGYTF. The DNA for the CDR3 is TGTGCCAGTAGTAGAAAACCGGGACAGAAACGGATACAGAACTATGGCTACACCTTC.

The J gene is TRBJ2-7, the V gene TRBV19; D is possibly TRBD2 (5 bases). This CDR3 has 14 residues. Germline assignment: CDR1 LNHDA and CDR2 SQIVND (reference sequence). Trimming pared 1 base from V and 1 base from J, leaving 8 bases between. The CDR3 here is CASSIGSGSYEQYF. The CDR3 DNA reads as TGTGCCAGTAGTATAGGGAGCGGATCCTACGAGCAGTACTTC.

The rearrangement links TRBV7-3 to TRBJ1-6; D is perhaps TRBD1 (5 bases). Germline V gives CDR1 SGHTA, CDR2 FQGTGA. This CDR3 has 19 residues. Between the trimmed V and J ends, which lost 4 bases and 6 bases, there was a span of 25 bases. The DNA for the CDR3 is TGTGCCAGCAGCTCCCATCCGCCCCCGGCAGGGATAGGTAATTCACCCCTCCACTTT. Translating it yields CASSSHPPPAGIGNSPLHF. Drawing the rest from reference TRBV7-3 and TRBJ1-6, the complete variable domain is GAGVSQTPSNKVTEKGKYVELRCDPISGHTALYWYRQSLGQGPEFLIYFQGTGAADDSGLPNDRFFAVRPEGSVSTLKIQRTERGDSAVYLCASSSHPPPAGIGNSPLHFGNGTRLTVT.

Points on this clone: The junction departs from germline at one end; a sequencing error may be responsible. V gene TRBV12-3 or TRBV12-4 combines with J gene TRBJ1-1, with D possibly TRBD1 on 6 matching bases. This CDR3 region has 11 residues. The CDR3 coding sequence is TGTGCCAGCAGTTTGGACAGCCCAAACCGCTTT. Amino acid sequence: CASSLDSPNRF.

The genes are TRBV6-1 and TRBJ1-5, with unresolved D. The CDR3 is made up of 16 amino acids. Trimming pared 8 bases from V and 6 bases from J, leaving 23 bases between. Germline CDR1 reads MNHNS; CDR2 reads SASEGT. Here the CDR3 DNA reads TGTGCCAGCGATGAAGACGTGCGGATGGGGTCTCAGCCCCAGCATTTT. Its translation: CASDEDVRMGSQPQHF.

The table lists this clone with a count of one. CDR3 nucleotide sequence: TGCGCCAGCAGCTTGCCCAGCGGGGGGGCAACAGATACGCAGTATTTT. It specifies CASSLPSGGATDTQYF. The chain couples TRBV5-1 to TRBJ2-3, with 10 nucleotides matching TRBD2. The J segment lost 3 bases and the V segment lost 1 base, leaving 5 bases of the junction unmatched. In germline, CDR1 is SGHRS, CDR2 YFSETQ. The CDR3 extends over 16 amino acids.

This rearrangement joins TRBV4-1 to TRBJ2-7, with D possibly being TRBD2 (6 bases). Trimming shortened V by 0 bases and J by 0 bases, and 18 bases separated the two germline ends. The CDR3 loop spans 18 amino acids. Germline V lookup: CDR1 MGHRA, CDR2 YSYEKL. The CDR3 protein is CASSQEGTRRDSSYEQYF. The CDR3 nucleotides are TGCGCCAGCAGCCAAGAGGGCACTAGGCGGGATAGCTCCTACGAGCAGTACTTC.

CDR3 sequence (DNA): TGTGCCAGCCGGGGGACAGGGATCACAGATACGCAGTATTTT. Amino acid sequence: CASRGTGITDTQYF. The V gene is TRBV2, the J gene TRBJ2-3, with TRBD1 identical over 9 bases. The ends lost 8 bases at V and 2 bases at J; junction bases unmatched: 5. The germline gives CDR1 SNHLY, CDR2 FYNNEI. The CDR3 has 14 amino acids.

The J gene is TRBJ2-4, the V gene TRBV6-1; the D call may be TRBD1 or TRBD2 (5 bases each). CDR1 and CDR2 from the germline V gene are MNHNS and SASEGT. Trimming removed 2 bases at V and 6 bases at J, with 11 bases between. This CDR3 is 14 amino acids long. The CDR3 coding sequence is TGTGCCAGCAGTGAATCGGGGCGGCTAAACATTCAGTACTTC. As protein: CASSESGRLNIQYF.

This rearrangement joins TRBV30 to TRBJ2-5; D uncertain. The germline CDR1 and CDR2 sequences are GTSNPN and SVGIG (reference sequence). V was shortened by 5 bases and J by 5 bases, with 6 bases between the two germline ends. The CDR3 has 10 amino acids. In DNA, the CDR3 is TGTGCCTGGGGCCAGGAGACCCAGTACTTC. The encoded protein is CAWGQETQYF.